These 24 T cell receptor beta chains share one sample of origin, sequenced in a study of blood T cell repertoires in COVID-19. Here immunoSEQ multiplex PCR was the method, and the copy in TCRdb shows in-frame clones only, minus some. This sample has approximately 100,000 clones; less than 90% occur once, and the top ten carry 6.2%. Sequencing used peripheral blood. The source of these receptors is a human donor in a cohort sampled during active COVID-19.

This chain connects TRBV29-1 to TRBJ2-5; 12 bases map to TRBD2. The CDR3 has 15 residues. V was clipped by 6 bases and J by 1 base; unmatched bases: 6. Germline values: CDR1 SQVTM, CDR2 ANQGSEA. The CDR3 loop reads CSVGGLAGFQETQYF. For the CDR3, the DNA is TGCAGCGTGGGCGGACTAGCGGGGTTCCAAGAGACCCAGTACTTC. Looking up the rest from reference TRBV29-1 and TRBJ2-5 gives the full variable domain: SAVISQKPSRDICQRGTSLTIQCQVDSQVTMMFWYRQQPGQSLTLIATANQGSEATYESGFVIDKFPISRPNLTFSTLTVSNMSPEDSSIYLCSVGGLAGFQETQYFGPGTRLLVL.

The CDR3 sequence is CASSLGPWGVNQPQHF. CDR3 coding DNA: TGTGCCAGCAGCTTAGGCCCTTGGGGGGTCAATCAGCCCCAGCATTTT. The rearrangement joins TRBV13 to TRBJ1-5; a weak D match, TRBD1 (5 bases). This CDR3 region has 16 residues. Germline values: CDR1 PRHDT, CDR2 FYEKMQ (reference sequence). V dropped 0 bases and J dropped 3 bases, with 12 bases sitting between them. The whole variable domain, remainder taken from reference TRBV13 and TRBJ1-5, is AAGVIQSPRHLIKEKRETATLKCYPIPRHDTVYWYQQGPGQDPQFLISFYEKMQSDKGSIPDRFSAQQFSDYHSELNMSSLELGDSALYFCASSLGPWGVNQPQHFGDGTRLSIL.

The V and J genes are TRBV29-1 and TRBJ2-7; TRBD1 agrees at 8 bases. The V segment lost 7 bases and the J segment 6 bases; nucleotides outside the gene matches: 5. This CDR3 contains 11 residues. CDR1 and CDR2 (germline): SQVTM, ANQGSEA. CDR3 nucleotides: TGCAGCGCGGGAGACAGGGGCGAGCAGTACTTC. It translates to CSAGDRGEQYF.

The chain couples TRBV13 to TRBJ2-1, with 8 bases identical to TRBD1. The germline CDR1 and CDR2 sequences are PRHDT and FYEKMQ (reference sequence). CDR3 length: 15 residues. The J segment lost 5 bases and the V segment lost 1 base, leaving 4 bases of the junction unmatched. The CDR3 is CASSLAGQGHNEQFF. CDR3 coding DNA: TGTGCCAGCAGCTTAGCAGGACAGGGCCACAATGAGCAGTTCTTC. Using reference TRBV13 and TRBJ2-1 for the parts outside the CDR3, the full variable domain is AAGVIQSPRHLIKEKRETATLKCYPIPRHDTVYWYQQGPGQDPQFLISFYEKMQSDKGSIPDRFSAQQFSDYHSELNMSSLELGDSALYFCASSLAGQGHNEQFFGPGTRLTVL.

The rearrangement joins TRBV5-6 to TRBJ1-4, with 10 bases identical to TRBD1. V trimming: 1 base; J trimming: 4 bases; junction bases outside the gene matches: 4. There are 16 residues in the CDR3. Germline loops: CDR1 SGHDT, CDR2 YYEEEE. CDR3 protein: CASSLWTGGLNEKLFF. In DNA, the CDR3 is TGTGCCAGCAGCTTGTGGACAGGGGGTCTTAATGAAAAACTGTTTTTT.

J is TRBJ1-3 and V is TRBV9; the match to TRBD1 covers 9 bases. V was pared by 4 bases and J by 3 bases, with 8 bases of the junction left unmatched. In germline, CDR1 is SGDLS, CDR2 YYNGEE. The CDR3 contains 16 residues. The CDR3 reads CASSFTTGGHGNTIYF. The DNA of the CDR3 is TGTGCCAGCAGCTTCACAACAGGGGGCCATGGAAACACCATATATTTT.

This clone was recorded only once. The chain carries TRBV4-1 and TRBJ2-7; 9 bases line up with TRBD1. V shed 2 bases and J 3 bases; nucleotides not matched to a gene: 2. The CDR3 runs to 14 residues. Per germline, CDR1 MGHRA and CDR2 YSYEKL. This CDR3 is CASSQPGQGYEQYF. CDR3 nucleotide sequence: TGCGCCAGCAGCCAACCGGGACAGGGCTACGAGCAGTACTTC.

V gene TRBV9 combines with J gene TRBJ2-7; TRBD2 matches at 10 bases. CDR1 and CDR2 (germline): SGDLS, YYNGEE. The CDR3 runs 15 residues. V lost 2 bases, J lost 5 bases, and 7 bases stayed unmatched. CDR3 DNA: TGTGCCAGCAGCGTTAGCGGGAGGTGGGACGACGAGCAGTACTTC. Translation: CASSVSGRWDDEQYF.

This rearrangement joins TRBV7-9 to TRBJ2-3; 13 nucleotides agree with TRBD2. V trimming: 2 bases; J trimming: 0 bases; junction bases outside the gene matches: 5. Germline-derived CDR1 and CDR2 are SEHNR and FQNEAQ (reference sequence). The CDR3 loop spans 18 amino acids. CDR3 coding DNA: TGTGCCAGCAGCTTAATCCGACTAGCGGGGGGAAGCACAGATACGCAGTATTTT. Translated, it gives CASSLIRLAGGSTDTQYF.

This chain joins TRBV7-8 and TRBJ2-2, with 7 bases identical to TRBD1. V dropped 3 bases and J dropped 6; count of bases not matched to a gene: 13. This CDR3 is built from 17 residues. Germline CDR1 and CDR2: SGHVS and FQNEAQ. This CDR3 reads CASSFSTGTVLSGELFF. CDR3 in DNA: TGTGCCAGCAGCTTCAGCACCGGGACAGTACTCTCCGGGGAGCTGTTTTTT. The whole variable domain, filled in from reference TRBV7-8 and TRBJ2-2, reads GAGVSQSPRYKVAKRGQDVALRCDPISGHVSLFWYQQALGQGPEFLTYFQNEAQLDKSGLPSDRFFAERPEGSVSTLKIQRTQQEDSAVYLCASSFSTGTVLSGELFFGEGSRLTVL.

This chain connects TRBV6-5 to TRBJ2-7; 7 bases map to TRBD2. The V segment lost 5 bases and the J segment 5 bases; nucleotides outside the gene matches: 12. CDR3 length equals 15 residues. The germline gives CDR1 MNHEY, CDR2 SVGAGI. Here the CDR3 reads CASSNGGEGSHEQYF. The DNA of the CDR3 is TGTGCCAGCAGTAACGGCGGGGAGGGTTCTCACGAGCAGTACTTC.

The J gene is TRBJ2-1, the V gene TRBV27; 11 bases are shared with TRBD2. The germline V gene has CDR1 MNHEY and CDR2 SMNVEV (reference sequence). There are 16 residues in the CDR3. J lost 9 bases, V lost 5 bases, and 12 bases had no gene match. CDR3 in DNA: TGTGCCAGCAGTAAGGGATTTACTAGCGGGAGAAGTGAGCAGTTCTTC. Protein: CASSKGFTSGRSEQFF.

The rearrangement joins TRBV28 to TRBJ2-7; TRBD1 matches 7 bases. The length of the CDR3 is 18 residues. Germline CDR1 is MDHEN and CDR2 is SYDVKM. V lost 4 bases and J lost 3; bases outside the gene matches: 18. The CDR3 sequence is CASSSEPHRDSTVYEQYF. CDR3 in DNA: TGTGCCAGCAGTTCGGAACCCCACCGGGACAGTACCGTCTACGAGCAGTACTTC.

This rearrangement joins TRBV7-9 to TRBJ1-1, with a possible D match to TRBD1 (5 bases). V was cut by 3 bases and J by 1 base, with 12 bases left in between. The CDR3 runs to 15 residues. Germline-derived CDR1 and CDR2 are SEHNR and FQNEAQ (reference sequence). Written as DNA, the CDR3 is TGTGCCAGCAGCTTCGGGGGAGGTCGGAACACTGAAGCTTTCTTT. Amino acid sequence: CASSFGGGRNTEAFF.

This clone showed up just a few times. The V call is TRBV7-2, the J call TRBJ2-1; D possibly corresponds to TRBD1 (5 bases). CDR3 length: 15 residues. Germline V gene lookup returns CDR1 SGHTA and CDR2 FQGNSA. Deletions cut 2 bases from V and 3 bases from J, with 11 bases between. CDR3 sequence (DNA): TGTGCCAGCAGCTTAAGCGACAGACTCTACAATGAGCAGTTCTTC. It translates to CASSLSDRLYNEQFF.

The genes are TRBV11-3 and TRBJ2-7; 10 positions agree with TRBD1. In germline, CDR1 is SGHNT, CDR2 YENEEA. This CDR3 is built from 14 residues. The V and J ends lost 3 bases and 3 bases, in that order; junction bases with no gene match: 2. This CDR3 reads CASSFGTGDYEQYF. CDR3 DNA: TGTGCCAGCAGCTTCGGGACAGGGGACTACGAGCAGTACTTC.

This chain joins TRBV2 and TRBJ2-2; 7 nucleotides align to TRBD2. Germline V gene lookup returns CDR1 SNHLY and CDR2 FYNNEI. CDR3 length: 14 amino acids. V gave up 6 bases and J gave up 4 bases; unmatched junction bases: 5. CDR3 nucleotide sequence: TGTGCCAGCAGGAACCGACTAGCCACCGGGGAGCTGTTTTTT. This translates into CASRNRLATGELFF.

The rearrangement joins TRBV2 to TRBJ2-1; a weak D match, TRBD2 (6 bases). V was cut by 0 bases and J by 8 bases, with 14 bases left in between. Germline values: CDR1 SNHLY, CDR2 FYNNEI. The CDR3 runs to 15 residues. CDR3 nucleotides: TGTGCCAGCAGTGAAGCGCGACTAGATAACGATGAGCAGTTCTTC. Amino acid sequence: CASSEARLDNDEQFF.

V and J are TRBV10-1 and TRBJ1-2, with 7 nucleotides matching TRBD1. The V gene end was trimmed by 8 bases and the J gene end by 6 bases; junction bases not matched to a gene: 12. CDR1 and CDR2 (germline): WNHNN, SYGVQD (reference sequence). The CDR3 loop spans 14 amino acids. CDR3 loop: CASDRERGHHGYTF. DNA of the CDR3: TGCGCCAGCGACCGCGAGAGGGGGCACCATGGCTACACCTTC.

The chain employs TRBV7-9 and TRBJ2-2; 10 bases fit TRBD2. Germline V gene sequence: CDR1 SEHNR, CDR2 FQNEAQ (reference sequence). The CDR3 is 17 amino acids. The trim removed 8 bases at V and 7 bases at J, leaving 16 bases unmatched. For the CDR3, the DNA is TGTGCCAGCCCGTTAGGGGGGCTAGCGGGAGATATCGGGGAGCTGTTTTTT. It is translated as CASPLGGLAGDIGELFF.

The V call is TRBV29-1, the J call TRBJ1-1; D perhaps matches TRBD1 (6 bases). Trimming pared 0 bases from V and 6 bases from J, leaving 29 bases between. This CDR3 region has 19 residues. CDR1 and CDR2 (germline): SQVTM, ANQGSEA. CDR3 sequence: CSVEDLGLGSGRGRSEAFF. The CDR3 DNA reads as TGCAGCGTTGAAGATCTTGGGTTAGGTTCGGGCAGGGGAAGATCTGAAGCTTTCTTT. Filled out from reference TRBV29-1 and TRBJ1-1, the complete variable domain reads SAVISQKPSRDICQRGTSLTIQCQVDSQVTMMFWYRQQPGQSLTLIATANQGSEATYESGFVIDKFPISRPNLTFSTLTVSNMSPEDSSIYLCSVEDLGLGSGRGRSEAFFGQGTRLTVV.

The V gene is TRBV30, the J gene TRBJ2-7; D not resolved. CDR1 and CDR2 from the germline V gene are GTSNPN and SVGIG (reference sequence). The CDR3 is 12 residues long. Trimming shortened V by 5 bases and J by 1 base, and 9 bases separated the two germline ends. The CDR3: CAWGQVSYEQYF. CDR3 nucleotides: TGTGCCTGGGGCCAGGTGTCCTACGAGCAGTACTTC.

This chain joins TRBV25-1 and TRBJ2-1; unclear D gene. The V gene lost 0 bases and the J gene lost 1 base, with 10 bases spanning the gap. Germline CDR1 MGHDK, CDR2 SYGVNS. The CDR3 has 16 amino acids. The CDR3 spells CASSEYSSESYNEQFF. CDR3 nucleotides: TGTGCCAGCAGTGAATATTCTTCGGAGTCCTACAATGAGCAGTTCTTC. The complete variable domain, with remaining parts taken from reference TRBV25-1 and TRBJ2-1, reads EADIYQTPRYLVIGTGKKITLECSQTMGHDKMYWYQQDPGMELHLIHYSYGVNSTEKGDLSSESTVSRIRTEHFPLTLESARPSHTSQYLCASSEYSSESYNEQFFGPGTRLTVL.

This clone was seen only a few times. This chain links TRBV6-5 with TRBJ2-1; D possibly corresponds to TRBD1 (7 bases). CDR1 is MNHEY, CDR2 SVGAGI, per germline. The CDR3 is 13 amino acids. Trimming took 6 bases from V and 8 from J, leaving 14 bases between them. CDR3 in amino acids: CASSYDREDEQFF. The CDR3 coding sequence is TGTGCCAGCAGCTACGACAGGGAGGATGAGCAGTTCTTC.